This T cell receptor beta chain is from a study of blood T cell repertoires in COVID-19. This table comes from immunoSEQ multiplex PCR, and its TCRdb copy is limited to in-frame clones, with some not included. The sample has about 340,000 clones, about 90% seen once. The CDR3 sequence is 16 residues long. Germline CDR1 is ENHRY and CDR2 is SYGVKD. Trimming removed 4 bases from V and 2 bases from J; junction bases left unmatched: 6. The TCR originated in a woman aged 18-29 years who had recovered from COVID-19. The sample consisted of peripheral blood. V and J are TRBV10-3 and TRBJ2-1, with TRBD2 identical over 9 bases. CDR3 amino acids: CAISGRAGGTYNEQFF. The CDR3 DNA is TGTGCCATCAGTGGACGGGCGGGAGGGACCTACAATGAGCAGTTCTTC.